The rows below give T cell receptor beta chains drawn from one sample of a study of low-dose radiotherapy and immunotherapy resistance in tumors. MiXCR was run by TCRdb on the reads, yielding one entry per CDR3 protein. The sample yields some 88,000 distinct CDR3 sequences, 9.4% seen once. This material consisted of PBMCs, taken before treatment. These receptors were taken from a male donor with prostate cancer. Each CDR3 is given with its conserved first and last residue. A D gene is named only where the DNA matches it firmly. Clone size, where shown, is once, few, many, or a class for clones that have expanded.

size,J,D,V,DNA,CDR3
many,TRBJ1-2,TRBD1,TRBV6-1,TGTGCCAGCAGAGAAAGTGGAGGGGGCGCGGGGAATGGCTACACCTTC,CASRESGGGAGNGYTF
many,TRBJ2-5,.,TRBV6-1,TGTGCCAGCACAACCGACAGAAAAGAGACCCAGTACTTC,CASTTDRKETQYF
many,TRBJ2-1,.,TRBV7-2,TGTGCCAGCAGCTTCCACAATGAGCAGTTCTTC,CASSFHNEQFF
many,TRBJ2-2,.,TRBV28,TGTGCCAGCAGACCACCACTCCAGACAGGCGGTTGGACACGTGGGGAGCTGTTTTTT,CASRPPLQTGGWTRGELFF
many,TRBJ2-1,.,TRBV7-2,TGTGCCAGCAGCTTAGATCCCAATGAGCAGTTCTTC,CASSLDPNEQFF
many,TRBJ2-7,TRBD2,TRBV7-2,TGTGCCAGCAGCCTAACTAGCGAGAGTTCCTACGAGCAGTACTTC,CASSLTSESSYEQYF
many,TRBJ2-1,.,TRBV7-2,TGTGCCAGCAGCTTAGCGCAGGTGGGGGGGCTCCAAGGGAATGAGCAGTTCTTC,CASSLAQVGGLQGNEQFF
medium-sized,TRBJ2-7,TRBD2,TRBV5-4,TGTGCCAGCAGGCCCAGCCAGCGGGAGGGCCTCAACGAGCAGTACTTC,CASRPSQREGLNEQYF
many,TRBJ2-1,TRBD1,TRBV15,TGTGCCACCAGCGTTTCCGGGACAGGGGCTTGGAATGAGCAGTTCTTC,CATSVSGTGAWNEQFF
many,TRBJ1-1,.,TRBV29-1,TGCAGCGTTTTGGACAGCCACACTGAAGCTTTCTTT,CSVLDSHTEAFF
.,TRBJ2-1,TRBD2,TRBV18,TGTGCCAGCTCACCGGGCAGCGGGGCGAGCTCCTACAATGAGCAGTTCTTC,CASSPGSGASSYNEQFF
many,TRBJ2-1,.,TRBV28,TGTGCCAGCAACCCCCGGGACAAATTCTACAATGAGCAGTTCTTC,CASNPRDKFYNEQFF
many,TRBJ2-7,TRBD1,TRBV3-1,TGTGCCAGCAGCCAAGATTACAGGGGGTCCTACGAGCAGTACTTC,CASSQDYRGSYEQYF
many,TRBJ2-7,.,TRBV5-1,TGCGCCAGCAGCTTGGTCCCGGGCCTGGACGAGCAGTACTTC,CASSLVPGLDEQYF
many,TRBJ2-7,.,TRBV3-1,TGTGCCAGCAGCCAAGCGGGAACTGTTAACGAGCAGTACTTC,CASSQAGTVNEQYF
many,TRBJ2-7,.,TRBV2,TGTGCCAGCGGCATAGGCAGTAGCGGACCCTACGAGCAGTACTTC,CASGIGSSGPYEQYF
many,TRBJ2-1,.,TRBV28,TGTGCCAGCAGTGATCGACCCCAGTCCTACAATGAGCAGTTCTTC,CASSDRPQSYNEQFF
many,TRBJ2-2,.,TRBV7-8,TGTGCCAGCAGCTGGGGGGTGCGGGACCCGACCGGGGAGCTGTTTTTT,CASSWGVRDPTGELFF